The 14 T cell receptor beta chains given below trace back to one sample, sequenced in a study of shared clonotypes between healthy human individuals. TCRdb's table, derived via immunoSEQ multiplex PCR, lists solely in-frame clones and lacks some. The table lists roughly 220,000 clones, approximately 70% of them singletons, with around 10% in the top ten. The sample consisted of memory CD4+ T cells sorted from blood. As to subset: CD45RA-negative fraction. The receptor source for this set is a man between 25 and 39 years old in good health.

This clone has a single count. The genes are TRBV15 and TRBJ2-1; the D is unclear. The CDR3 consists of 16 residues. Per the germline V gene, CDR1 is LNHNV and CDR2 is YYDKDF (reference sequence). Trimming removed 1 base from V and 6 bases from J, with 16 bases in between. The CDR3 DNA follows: TGTGCCACCAGCAGAGGAAGCACGCAGTGGCGCAATGAGCAGTTCTTC. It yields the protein CATSRGSTQWRNEQFF.

The DNA for the CDR3 is TGTGCCAGCAGCTTGACGAGGTTAGCAGATACGCAGTATTTT. It is translated as CASSLTRLADTQYF. This sequence joins TRBV5-6 and TRBJ2-3; D is unresolved. CDR1 is SGHDT and CDR2 is YYEEEE in the germline V gene. Deletions cut 1 base from V and 4 bases from J, with 10 bases between. The CDR3 extends over 14 amino acids.

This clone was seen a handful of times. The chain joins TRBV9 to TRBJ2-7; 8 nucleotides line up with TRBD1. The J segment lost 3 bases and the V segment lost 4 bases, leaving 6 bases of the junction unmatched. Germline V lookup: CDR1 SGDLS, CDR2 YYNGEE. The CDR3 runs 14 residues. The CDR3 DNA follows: TGTGCCAGCAGCCCAGTCGGGACAGGCTACGAGCAGTACTTC. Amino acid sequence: CASSPVGTGYEQYF.

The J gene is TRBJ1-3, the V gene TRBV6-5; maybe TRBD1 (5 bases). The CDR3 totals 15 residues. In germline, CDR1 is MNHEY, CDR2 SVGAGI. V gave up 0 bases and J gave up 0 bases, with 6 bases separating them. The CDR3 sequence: CASSYSGGSGNTIYF. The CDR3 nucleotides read TGTGCCAGCAGTTACTCCGGGGGCTCTGGAAACACCATATATTTT.

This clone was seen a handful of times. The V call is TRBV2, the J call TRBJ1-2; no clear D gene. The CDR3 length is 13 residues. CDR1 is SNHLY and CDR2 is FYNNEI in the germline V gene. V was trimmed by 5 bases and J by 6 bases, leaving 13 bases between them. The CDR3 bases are TGTGCCAGCAGTTTTACAGCCATGAATGGCTACACCTTC. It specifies CASSFTAMNGYTF.

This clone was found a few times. This CDR3 reads CASRVNVYQPQHF. CDR3 coding DNA: TGTGCCAGCAGGGTTAACGTCTATCAGCCCCAGCATTTT. V is TRBV6-1 and J is TRBJ1-5, with D hard to call. Trimming stripped 6 bases from V and 5 bases from J, with 11 bases between. CDR1 and CDR2 from the germline V gene are MNHNS and SASEGT. This CDR3 is 13 amino acids long.

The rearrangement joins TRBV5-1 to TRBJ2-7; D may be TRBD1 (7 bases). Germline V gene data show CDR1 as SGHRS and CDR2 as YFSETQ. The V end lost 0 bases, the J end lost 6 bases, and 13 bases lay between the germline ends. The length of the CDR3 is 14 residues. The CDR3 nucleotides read TGCGCCAGCAGCTTGGGGTGGCAGGGGGGCGAGCAGTACTTC. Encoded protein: CASSLGWQGGEQYF.

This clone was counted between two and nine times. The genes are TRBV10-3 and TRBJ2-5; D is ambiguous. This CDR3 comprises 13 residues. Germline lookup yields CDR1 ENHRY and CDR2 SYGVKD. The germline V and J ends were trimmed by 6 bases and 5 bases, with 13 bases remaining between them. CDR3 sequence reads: CAISNSKRETQYF. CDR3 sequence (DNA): TGTGCCATCAGCAACTCAAAACGGGAGACCCAGTACTTC.

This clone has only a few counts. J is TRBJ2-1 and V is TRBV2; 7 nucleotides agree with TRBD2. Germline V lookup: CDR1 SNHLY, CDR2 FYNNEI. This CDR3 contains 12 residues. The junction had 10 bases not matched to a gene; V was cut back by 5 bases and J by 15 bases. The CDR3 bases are TGTGCCAGCAGTAGAGGACTAGATAAGCCGTTCTTC. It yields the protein CASSRGLDKPFF.

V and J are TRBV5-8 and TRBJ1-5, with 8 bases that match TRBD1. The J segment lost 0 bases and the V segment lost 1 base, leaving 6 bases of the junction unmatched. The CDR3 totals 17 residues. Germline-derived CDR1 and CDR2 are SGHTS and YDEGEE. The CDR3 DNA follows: TGTGCCAGCAGCTTGTGGGCAGGGGGCAATAGCAATCAGCCCCAGCATTTT. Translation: CASSLWAGGNSNQPQHF.

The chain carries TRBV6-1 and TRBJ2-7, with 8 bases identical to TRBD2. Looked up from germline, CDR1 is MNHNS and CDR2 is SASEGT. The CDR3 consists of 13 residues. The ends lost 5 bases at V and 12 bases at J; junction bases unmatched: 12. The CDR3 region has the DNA TGTGCCAGCAGTCTTGAGAAGCGGGAGCCCCCGTACTTC. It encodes CASSLEKREPPYF.

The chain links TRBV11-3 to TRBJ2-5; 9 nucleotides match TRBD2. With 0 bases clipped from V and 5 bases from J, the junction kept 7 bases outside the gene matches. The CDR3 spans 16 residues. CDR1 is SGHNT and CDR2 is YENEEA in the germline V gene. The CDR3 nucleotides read TGTGCCAGCAGCTTAGATTCGGCGGGAGGGGCTGAGACCCAGTACTTC. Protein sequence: CASSLDSAGGAETQYF.

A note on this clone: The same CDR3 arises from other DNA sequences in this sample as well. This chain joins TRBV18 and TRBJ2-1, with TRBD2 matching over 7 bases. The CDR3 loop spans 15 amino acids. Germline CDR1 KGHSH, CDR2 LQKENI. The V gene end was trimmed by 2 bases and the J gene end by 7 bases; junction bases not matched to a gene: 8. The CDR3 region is CASSPLTGTTNEQFF. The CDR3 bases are TGTGCCAGCTCACCATTAACCGGGACTACAAATGAGCAGTTCTTC.

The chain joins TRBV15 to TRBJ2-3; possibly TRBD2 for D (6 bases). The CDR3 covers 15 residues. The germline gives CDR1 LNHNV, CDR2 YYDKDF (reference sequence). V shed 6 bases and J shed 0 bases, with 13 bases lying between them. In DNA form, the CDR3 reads TGTGCCACCAGAGAACCTAGCGAGAGCACAGATACGCAGTATTTT. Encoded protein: CATREPSESTDTQYF. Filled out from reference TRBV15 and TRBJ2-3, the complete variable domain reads DAMVIQNPRYQVTQFGKPVTLSCSQTLNHNVMYWYQQKSSQAPKLLFHYYDKDFNNEADTPDNFQSRRPNTSFCFLDIRSPGLGDTAMYLCATREPSESTDTQYFGPGTRLTVL.